This entry features one T cell receptor (beta chain) sequence. Germline CDR1 is SGHRS and CDR2 is YFSETQ. CDR3 size: 11 residues. The V and J ends lost 3 bases and 2 bases respectively, with 3 bases between them. The data stem from a study of blood T cell repertoires in COVID-19. Overall study context: Acute-phase and convalescent COVID-19 samples originated in the United States, Italy and Spain.

In the source study's methods: Using reference gene primer amplification, nucleated cell counts were estimated. Some clones are missing from TCRdb's copy, which holds only in-frame ones; the method was immunoSEQ multiplex PCR. V, J and clone size reflect that table, while D and trimming were determined from the DNA. Of approximately 36,000 clones detected, 70% to 90% appear once; the ten largest clones hold 35% to 50%. The rearrangement uses TRBV5-1 and TRBJ2-7; D gene ambiguous. The specimen was peripheral blood. This clonotype was obtained from a human donor in a cohort sampled during active or convalescent COVID-19. The donor label of this sample is uncertain. The CDR3, as DNA: TGCGCCAGCAGCTCAACCTACGAGCAGTACTTC. As protein: CASSSTYEQYF.